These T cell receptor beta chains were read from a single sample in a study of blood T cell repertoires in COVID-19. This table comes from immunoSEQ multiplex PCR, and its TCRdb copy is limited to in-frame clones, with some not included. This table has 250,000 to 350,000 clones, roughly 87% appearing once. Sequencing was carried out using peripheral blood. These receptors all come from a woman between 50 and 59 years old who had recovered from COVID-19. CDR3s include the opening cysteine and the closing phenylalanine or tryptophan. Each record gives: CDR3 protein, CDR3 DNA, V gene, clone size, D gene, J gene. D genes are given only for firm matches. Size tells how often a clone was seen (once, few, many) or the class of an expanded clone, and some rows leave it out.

CASSLAAGVSYEQYF	TGCGCCAGCAGCTTGGCGGCAGGCGTCTCCTACGAGCAGTACTTC	TRBV5-1	few	.	TRBJ2-7
CASSLEGTSGRFTDTQYF	TGTGCCAGCAGCTTAGAGGGGACTAGCGGGAGGTTCACAGATACGCAGTATTTT	TRBV7-2	.	TRBD2	TRBJ2-3
CASSAWAGDSEAFF	TGTGCCAGCAGTGCCTGGGCAGGGGACAGCGAAGCTTTCTTT	TRBV6-2/TRBV6-3	.	TRBD1	TRBJ1-1
CASSIDLLDQPQHF	TGTGCCAGTAGTATAGATCTATTGGATCAGCCCCAGCATTTT	TRBV19	.	.	TRBJ1-5
CASKTGHLAPTSSTF	TGTGCCAGCAAAACGGGACATCTAGCTCCTACGAGCAGTACCTTC	TRBV28	.	.	TRBJ2-7
CASSPSPVATNEKLFF	TGTGCCAGCTCACCCTCACCGGTAGCAACTAATGAAAAACTGTTTTTT	TRBV18	.	.	TRBJ1-4
CASSKQGIKYNSPLHF	TGTGCCAGCAGCAAACAGGGGATTAAGTATAATTCACCCCTCCACTTT	TRBV11-2	.	TRBD1	TRBJ1-6
CASLMNTEAFF	TGTGCCAGTCTTATGAACACTGAAGCTTTCTTT	TRBV28	.	.	TRBJ1-1
CASSVARGSNTEAFF	TGTGCCAGCAGCGTAGCCCGGGGGTCGAACACTGAAGCTTTCTTT	TRBV9	.	.	TRBJ1-1
CASSPGRLGAQHF	TGTGCCAGCAGCCCGGGGAGGTTGGGAGCCCAGCATTTT	TRBV27	once	.	TRBJ1-5
CASSQRDKTSYNSPLHF	TGTGCCAGCAGCCAAAGGGACAAAACCTCCTATAATTCACCCCTCCACTTT	TRBV14	.	.	TRBJ1-6
CASSLTTHRLAEAFF	TGTGCCAGCAGTTTAACCACTCACAGGTTGGCTGAAGCTTTCTTT	TRBV27	.	.	TRBJ1-1
CASRIPGGMDYGYTF	TGTGCCAGCAGAATCCCAGGGGGAATGGACTATGGCTACACCTTC	TRBV28	.	TRBD1	TRBJ1-2
CASSWQGNEQFF	TGCGCCAGCAGCTGGCAGGGCAATGAGCAGTTCTTC	TRBV5-1	.	.	TRBJ2-1
CASSPIDSFYEQYF	TGTGCCAGCTCCCCCATTGACAGCTTCTACGAGCAGTACTTC	TRBV18	.	.	TRBJ2-7